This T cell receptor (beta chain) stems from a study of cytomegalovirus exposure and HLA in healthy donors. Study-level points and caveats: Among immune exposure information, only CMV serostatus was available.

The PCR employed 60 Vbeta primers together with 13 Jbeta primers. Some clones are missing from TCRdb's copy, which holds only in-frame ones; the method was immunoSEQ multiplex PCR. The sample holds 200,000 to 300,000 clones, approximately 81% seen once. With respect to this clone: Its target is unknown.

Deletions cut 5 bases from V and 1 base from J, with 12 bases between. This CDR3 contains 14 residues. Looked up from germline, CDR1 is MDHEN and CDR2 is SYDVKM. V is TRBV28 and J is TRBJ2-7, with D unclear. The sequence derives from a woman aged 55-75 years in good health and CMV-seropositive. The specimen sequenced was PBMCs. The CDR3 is CASSQPYTSYEQYF. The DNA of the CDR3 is TGTGCCAGCAGTCAACCTTATACATCCTACGAGCAGTACTTC.